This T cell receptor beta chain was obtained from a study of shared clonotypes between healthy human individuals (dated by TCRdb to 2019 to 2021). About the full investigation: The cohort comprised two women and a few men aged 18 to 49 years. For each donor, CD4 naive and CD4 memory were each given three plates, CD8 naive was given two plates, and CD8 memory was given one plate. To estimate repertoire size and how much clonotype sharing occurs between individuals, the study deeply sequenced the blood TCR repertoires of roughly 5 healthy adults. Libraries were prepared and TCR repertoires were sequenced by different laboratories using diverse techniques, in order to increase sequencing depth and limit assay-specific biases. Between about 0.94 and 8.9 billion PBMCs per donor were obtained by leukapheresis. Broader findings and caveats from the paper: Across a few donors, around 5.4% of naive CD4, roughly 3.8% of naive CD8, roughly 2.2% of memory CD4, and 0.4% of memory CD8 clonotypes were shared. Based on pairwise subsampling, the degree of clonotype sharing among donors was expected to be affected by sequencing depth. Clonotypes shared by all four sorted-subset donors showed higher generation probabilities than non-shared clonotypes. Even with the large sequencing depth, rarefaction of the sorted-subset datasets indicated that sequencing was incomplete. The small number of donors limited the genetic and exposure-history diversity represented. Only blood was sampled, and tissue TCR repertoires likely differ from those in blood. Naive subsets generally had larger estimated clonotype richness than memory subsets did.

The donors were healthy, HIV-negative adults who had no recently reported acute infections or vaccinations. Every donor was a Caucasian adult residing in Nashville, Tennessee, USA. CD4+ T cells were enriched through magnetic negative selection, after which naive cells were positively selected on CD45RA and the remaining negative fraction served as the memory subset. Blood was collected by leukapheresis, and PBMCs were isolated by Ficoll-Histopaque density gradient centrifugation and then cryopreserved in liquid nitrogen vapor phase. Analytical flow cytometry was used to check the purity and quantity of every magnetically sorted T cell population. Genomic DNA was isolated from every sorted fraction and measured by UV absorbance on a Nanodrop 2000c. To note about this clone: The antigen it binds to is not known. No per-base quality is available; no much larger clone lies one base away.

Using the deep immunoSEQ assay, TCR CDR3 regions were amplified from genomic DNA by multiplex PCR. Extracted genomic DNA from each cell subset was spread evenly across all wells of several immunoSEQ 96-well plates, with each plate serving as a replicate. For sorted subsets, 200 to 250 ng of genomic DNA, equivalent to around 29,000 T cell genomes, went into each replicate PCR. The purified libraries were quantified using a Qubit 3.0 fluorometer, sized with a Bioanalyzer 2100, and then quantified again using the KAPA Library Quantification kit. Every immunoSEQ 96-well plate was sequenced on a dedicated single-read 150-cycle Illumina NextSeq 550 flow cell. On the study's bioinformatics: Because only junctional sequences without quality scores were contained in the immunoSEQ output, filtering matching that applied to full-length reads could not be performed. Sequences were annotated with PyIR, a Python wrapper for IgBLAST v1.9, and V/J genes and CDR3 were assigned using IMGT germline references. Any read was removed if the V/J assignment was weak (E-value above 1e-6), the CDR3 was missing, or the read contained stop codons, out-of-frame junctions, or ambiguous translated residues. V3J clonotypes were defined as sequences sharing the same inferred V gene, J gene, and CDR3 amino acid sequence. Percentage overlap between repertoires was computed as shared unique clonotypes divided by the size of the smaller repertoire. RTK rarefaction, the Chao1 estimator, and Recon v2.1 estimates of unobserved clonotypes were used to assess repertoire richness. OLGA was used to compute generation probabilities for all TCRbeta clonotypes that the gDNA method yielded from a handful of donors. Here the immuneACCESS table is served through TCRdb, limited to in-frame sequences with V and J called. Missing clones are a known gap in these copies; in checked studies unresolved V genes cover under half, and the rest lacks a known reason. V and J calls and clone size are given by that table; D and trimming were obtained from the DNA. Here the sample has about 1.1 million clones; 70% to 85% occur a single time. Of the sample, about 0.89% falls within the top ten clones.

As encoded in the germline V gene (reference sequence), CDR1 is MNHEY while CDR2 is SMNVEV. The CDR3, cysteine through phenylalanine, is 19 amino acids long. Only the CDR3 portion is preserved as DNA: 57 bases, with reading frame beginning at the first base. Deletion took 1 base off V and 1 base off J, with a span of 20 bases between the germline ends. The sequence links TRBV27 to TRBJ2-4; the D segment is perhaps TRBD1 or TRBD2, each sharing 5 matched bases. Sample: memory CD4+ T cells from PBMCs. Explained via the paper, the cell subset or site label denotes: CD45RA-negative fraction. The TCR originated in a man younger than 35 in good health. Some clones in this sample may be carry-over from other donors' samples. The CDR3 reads CASSLYDPLRDGAKNIQYF. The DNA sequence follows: TGTGCCAGCAGTTTATACGACCCTCTCCGGGACGGCGCCAAAAACATTCAGTACTTC.